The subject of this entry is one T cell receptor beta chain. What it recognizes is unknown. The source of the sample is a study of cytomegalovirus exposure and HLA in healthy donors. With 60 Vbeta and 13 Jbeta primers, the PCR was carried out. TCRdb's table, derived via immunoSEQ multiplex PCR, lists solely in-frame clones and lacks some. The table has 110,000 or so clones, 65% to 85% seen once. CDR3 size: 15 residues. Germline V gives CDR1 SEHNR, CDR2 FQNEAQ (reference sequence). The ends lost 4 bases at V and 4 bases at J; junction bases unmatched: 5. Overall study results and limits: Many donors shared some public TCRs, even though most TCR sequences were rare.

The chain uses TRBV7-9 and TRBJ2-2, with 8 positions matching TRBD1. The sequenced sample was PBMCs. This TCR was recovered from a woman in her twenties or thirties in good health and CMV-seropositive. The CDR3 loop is CASSSDRGGTGELFF. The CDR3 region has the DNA TGTGCCAGCAGCTCCGACAGGGGCGGCACCGGGGAGCTGTTTTTT.